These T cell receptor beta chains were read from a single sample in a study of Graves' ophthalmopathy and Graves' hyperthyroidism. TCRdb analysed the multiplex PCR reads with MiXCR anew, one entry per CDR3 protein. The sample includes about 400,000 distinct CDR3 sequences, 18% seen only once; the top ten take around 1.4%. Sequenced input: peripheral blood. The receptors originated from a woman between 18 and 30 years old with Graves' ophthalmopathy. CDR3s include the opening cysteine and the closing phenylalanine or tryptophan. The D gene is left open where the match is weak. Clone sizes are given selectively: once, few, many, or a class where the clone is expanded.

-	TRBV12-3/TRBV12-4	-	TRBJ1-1	CASSFGTAEAFF	TGTGCCAGCAGTTTTGGTACAGCTGAAGCTTTCTTT
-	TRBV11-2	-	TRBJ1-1	CASSEQGRGAFF	TGTGCCAGCAGCGAACAGGGTAGGGGAGCTTTCTTT
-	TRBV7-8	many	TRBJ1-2	CASSLARGGYTF	TGTGCCAGCAGCTTAGCCAGGGGCGGCTACACCTTC
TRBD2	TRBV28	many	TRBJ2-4	CASSRLQRGVGSF	TGTGCCAGCAGCCGACTCCAGCGGGGGGTTGGGAGTTTC
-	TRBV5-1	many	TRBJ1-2	CASSGQGFSGYTF	TGCGCCAGCTCTGGCCAGGGCTTCTCTGGCTACACCTTC
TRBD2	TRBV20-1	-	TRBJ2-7	CSARVPAGSPAEQYF	TGCAGTGCTAGAGTACCAGCGGGATCTCCCGCAGAGCAGTACTTC
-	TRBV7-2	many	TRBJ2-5	CATEGVAGVGSLKEETQYF	TGTGCCACCGAGGGGGTGGCGGGAGTCGGGTCATTGAAAGAGGAGACCCAGTACTTC
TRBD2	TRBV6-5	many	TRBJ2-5	CASSSPSGRFMGETQYF	TGTGCCAGCAGTTCCCCTAGCGGGAGGTTTATGGGAGAGACCCAGTACTTC
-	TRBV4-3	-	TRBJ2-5	CASSQDRIGAGRTQETQYF	TGCGCCAGCAGCCAAGATCGAATCGGGGCGGGCAGGACCCAAGAGACCCAGTACTTC
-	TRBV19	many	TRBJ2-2	CASISYGGASTGELFF	TGTGCCAGTATCAGTTACGGAGGGGCGAGTACCGGGGAGCTGTTTTTT
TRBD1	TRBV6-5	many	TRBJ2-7	CASSYDPRVDRLYEQYF	TGTGCCAGCAGTTATGATCCCCGGGTGGACAGGTTATACGAGCAGTACTTC
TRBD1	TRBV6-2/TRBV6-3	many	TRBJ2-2	CASSVDRGPTGELFF	TGTGCCAGCAGTGTTGACAGGGGGCCCACCGGGGAGCTGTTTTTT
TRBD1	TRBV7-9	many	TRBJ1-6	CASSPDRGFYSPLHF	TGTGCCAGCAGCCCGGACAGGGGGTTTTATTCACCCCTCCACTTT
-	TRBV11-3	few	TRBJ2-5	CASSRGTWGETQYF	TGTGCCAGCAGCCGAGGGACCTGGGGAGAGACCCAGTACTTC
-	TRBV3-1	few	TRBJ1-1	CASSQARSWTEAFF	TGTGCCAGCAGCCAAGCCAGGAGTTGGACTGAAGCTTTCTTT
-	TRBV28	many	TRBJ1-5	CASSLALVQGSNQPQHF	TGTGCCAGCAGTTTAGCCCTGGTGCAAGGGAGCAATCAGCCCCAGCATTTT
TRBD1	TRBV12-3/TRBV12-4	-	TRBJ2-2	CASSGRDREGGELFF	TGTGCCAGCAGTGGCCGGGACAGGGAGGGCGGGGAGCTGTTTTTT
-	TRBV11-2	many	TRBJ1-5	CASSLRGPSGNQPQHF	TGTGCCAGCAGCCTCAGGGGACCTTCGGGCAATCAGCCCCAGCATTTT
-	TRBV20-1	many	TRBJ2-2	CSAIQAPGELFF	TGCAGTGCTATTCAAGCCCCCGGGGAGCTGTTTTTT
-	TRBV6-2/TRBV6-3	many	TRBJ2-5	CASSYGGSQETQYF	TGTGCCAGCAGTTACGGAGGGAGCCAAGAGACCCAGTACTTC
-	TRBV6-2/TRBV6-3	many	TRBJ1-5	CASSTEDIYSNQPQHF	TGTGCCAGCAGCACGGAGGACATTTATAGCAATCAGCCCCAGCATTTT
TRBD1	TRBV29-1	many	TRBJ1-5	CSVKGDSNQPQHF	TGCAGCGTTAAAGGGGACAGTAATCAGCCCCAGCATTTT
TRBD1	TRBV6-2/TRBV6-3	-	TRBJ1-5	CASSPPDRGLNQPQHF	TGTGCCAGCAGTCCCCCGGACAGGGGACTCAATCAGCCCCAGCATTTT
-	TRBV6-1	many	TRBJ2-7	CASSERGFFYEQYF	TGTGCCAGCAGTGAACGGGGGTTCTTCTACGAGCAGTACTTC
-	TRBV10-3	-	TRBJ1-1	CAISERDTVEAFF	TGTGCCATCAGTGAGAGGGACACGGTAGAAGCTTTCTTT
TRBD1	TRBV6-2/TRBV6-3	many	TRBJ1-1	CASSSTGQMNTEAFF	TGTGCCAGCAGTAGCACGGGACAGATGAACACTGAAGCTTTCTTT
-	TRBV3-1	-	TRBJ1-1	CASSTRVRDPTEAFF	TGTGCCAGCAGCACCAGGGTAAGGGACCCCACTGAAGCTTTCTTT
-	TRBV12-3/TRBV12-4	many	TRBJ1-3	CASSPAISGNTIYF	TGTGCCAGCAGTCCGGCCATCTCTGGAAACACCATATATTTT
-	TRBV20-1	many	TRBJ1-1	CSATTRAPSHTEAFF	TGCAGTGCCACGACCCGGGCACCCAGCCACACTGAAGCTTTCTTT
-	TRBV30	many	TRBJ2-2	CAWNRGVGELFF	TGTGCCTGGAATCGGGGAGTCGGGGAGCTGTTTTTT
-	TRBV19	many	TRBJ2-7	CASSRARTNEQYF	TGTGCCAGTAGTAGGGCCAGGACGAACGAGCAGTACTTC
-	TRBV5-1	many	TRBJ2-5	CASSLTPIPQETQYF	TGCGCCAGCAGCTTGACCCCTATACCACAAGAGACCCAGTACTTC
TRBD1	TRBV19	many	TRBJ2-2	CASTGGPNTGELFF	TGTGCCAGTACAGGGGGCCCCAACACCGGGGAGCTGTTTTTT
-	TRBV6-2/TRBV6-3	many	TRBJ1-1	CASTPYLVGATEAFF	TGTGCCAGCACCCCCTACTTGGTGGGGGCGACTGAAGCTTTCTTT
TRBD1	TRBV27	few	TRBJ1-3	CASSPRQGLVNTIYF	TGTGCCAGCAGTCCGAGACAGGGTTTGGTGAACACCATATATTTT
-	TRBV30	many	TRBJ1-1	CAWSVPTGRTEAFF	TGTGCCTGGAGTGTACCCACAGGGAGAACTGAAGCTTTCTTT